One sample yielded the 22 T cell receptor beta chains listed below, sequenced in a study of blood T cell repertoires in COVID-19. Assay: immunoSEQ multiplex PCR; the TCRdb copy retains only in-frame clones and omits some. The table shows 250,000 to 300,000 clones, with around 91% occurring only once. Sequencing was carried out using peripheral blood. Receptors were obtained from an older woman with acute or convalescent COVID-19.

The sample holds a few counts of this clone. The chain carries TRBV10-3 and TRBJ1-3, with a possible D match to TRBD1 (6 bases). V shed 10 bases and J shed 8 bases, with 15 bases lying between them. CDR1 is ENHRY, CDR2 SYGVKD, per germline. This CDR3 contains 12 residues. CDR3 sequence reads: CATEGGLDTIYF. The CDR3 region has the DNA TGTGCCACGGAGGGGGGGCTGGACACCATATATTTT.

The CDR3: CASSQETRRTDTQYF. CDR3 nucleotide sequence: TGTGCCAGCAGCCAGGAGACGAGACGCACAGATACGCAGTATTTT. The V gene is TRBV14, the J gene TRBJ2-3; D not resolved. V gave up 3 bases and J gave up 1 base, with 11 bases separating them. This CDR3 has 15 residues. CDR1 and CDR2 (germline): SGHDN, FVKESK.

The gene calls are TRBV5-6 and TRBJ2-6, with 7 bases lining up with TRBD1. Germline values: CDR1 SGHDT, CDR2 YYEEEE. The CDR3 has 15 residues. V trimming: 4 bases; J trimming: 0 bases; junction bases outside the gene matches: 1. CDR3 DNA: TGTGCCAGCAGCCGACAGGGCTCTGGGGCCAACGTCCTGACTTTC. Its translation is CASSRQGSGANVLTF. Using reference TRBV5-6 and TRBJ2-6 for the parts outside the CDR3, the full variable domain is DAGVTQSPTHLIKTRGQQVTLRCSPKSGHDTVSWYQQALGQGPQFIFQYYEEEERQRGNFPDRFSGHQFPNYSSELNVNALLLGDSALYLCASSRQGSGANVLTFGAGSRLTVL.

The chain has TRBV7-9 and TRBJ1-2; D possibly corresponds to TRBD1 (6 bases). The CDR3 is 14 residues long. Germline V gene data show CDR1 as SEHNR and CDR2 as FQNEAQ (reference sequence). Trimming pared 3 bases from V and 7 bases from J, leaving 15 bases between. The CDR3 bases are TGTGCCAGCAGCTTGAATCAGGGGAAGCTTGGCTACACCTTC. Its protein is CASSLNQGKLGYTF.

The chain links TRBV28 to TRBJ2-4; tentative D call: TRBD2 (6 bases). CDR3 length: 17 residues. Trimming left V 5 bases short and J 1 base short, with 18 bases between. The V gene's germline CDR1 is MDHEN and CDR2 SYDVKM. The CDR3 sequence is CASSPPRGLGAKNIQYF. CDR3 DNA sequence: TGTGCCAGCAGTCCCCCGCGGGGCCTAGGGGCCAAAAACATTCAGTACTTC.

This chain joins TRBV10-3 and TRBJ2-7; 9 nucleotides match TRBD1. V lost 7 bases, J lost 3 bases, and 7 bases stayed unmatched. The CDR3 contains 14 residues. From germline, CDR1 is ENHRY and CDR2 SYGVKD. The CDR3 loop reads CAITEGQGIYEQYF. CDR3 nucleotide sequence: TGTGCCATCACTGAAGGACAGGGGATCTACGAGCAGTACTTC.

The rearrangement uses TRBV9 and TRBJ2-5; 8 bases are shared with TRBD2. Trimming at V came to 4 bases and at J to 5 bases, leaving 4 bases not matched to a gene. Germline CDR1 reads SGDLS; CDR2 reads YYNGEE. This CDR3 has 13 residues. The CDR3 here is CASSPSGWETQYF. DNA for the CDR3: TGTGCCAGCAGCCCTAGCGGGTGGGAGACCCAGTACTTC.

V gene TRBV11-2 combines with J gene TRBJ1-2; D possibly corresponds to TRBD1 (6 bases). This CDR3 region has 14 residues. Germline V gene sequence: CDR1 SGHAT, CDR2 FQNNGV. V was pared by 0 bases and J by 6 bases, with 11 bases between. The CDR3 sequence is CASSLEVEGDGYTF. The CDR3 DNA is TGTGCCAGCAGCTTAGAGGTAGAGGGGGATGGCTACACCTTC.

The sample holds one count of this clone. The CDR3 bases are TGTGCCAGCAGCTTTACAGGGATTCGTGGCTACACCTTC. Translating gives CASSFTGIRGYTF. V is TRBV12-3 or TRBV12-4 and J is TRBJ1-2; tentative D call: TRBD1 (6 bases). Between the trimmed V and J ends, which lost 6 bases and 7 bases, there was a span of 15 bases. This CDR3 has 13 residues.

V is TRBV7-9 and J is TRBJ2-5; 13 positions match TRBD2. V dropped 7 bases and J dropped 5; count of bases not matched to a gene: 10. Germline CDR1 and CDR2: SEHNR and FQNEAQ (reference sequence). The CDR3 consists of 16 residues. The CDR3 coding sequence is TGTGCCAGCACGACTCCTGGGACTAGCGGGGCGGAGACCCAGTACTTC. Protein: CASTTPGTSGAETQYF.

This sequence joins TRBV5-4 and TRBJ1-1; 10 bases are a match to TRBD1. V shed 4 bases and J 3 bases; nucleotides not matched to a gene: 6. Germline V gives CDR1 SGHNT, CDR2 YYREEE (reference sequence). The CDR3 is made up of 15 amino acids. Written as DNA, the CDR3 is TGTGCCAGCAGCGAGGGACAGGGGAGGTACACTGAAGCTTTCTTT. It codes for CASSEGQGRYTEAFF. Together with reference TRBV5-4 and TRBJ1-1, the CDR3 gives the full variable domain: ETGVTQSPTHLIKTRGQQVTLRCSSQSGHNTVSWYQQALGQGPQFIFQYYREEENGRGNFPPRFSGLQFPNYSSELNVNALELDDSALYLCASSEGQGRYTEAFFGQGTRLTVV.

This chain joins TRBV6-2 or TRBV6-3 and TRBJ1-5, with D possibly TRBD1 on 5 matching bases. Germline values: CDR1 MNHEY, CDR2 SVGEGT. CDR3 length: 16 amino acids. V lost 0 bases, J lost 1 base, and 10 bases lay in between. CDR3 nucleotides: TGTGCCAGCAGTTACTCTGCGGGGGTCAGCAATCAGCCCCAGCATTTT. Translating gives CASSYSAGVSNQPQHF.

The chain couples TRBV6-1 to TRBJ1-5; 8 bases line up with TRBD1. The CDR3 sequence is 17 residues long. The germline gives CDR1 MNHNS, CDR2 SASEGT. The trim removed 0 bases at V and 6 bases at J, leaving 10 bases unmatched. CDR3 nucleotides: TGTGCCAGCAGTGAAGCGCTCTGGCAGGGGGCAAGTCAGCCCCAGCATTTT. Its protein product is CASSEALWQGASQPQHF.

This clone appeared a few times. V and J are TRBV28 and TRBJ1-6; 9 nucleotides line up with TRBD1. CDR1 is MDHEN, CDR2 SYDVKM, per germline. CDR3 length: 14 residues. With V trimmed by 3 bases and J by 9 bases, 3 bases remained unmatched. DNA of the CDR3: TGTGCCAGCAGTTTCGGACAGGGGCTTTCACCCCTCCACTTT. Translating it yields CASSFGQGLSPLHF.

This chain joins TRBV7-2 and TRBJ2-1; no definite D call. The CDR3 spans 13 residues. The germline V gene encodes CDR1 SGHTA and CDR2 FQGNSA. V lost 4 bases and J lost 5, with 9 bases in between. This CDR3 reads CASSSRNDNEQFF. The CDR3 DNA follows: TGTGCCAGCAGCTCGAGGAACGACAATGAGCAGTTCTTC.

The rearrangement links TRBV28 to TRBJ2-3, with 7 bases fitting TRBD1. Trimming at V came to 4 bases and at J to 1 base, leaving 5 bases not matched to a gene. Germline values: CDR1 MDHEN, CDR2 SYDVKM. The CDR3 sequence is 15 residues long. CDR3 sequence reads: CASSSTGMGTDTQYF. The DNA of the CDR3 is TGTGCCAGCAGTTCGACAGGGATGGGCACAGATACGCAGTATTTT.

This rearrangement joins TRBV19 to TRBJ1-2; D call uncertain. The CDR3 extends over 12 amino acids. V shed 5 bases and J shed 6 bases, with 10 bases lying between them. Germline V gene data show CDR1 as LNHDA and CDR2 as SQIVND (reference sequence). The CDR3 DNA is TGTGCCAGTAGTCCGGGGAACCATGGCTACACCTTC. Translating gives CASSPGNHGYTF.

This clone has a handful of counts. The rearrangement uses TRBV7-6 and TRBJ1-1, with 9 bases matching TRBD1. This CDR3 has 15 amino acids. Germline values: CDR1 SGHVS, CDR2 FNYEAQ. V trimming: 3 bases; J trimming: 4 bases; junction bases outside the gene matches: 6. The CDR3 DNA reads TGTGCCAGCAGCTTTACCGGGACAGGGATCACTGAAGCTTTCTTT. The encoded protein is CASSFTGTGITEAFF.

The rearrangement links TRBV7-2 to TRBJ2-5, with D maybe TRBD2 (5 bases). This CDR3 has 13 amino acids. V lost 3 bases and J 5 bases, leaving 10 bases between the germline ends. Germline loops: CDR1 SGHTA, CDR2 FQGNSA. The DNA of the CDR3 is TGTGCCAGCAGCTTGGACGGCGGGGAGACCCAGTACTTC. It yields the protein CASSLDGGETQYF.

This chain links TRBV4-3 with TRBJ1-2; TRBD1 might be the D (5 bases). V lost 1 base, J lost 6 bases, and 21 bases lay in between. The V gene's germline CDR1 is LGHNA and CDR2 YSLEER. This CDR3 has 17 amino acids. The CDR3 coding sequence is TGCGCCAGCAGCCAAGTGGGGAAGATTGGGGGGTTCAATGGCTACACCTTC. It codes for CASSQVGKIGGFNGYTF.

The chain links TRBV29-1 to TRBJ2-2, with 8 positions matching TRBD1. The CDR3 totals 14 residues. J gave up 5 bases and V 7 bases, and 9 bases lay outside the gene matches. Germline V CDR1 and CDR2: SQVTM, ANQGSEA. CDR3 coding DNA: TGCAGCGCCGGACAGGGAGTGTGGACCGGGGAGCTGTTTTTT. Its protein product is CSAGQGVWTGELFF.

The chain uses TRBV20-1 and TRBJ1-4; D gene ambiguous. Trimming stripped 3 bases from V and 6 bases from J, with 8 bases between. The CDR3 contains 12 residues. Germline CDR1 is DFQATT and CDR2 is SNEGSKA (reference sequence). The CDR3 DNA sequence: TGCAGTGCTAGTCGGAGGGATGAAAAACTGTTTTTT. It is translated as CSASRRDEKLFF.